The clone carrying this TCR beta chain has at least ten counts. What it binds is unknown. The data belong to a study of T cells after yellow fever vaccination. Overall study context: Fractions low in cell number were prepared with SMART-Seq v4 Ultra Low Input. General study points: Though it reached lower strength, the secondary response hit its peak faster, day 5 versus 15.

In making TCR cDNA, 5'RACE template switching added a universal primer site and UMIs to it. TCRdb processed the 5' RACE reads anew with MiXCR; each CDR3 protein has one entry. This sample has 100,000 to 150,000 distinct CDR3 sequences, with about 7.4% found just once. The CDR3 contains 14 residues. Between the trimmed V and J ends, which lost 1 base and 4 bases, there was a span of 9 bases. The input for sequencing was CD4+ T cells sorted from PBMCs, taken 10 to 11 days after the first yellow fever vaccination. The clonotype was recovered from a man younger than 30 who received the YFV17D yellow fever vaccine. The chain has TRBV12-3 or TRBV12-4 and TRBJ2-3, with a possible D match to TRBD2 (6 bases). The CDR3 sequence is CASSLVRGADTQYF. The CDR3 region has the DNA TGTGCCAGCAGTTTAGTGCGGGGAGCAGATACGCAGTATTTT.